The source of this T cell receptor (beta chain) is a study of blood T cells in healthy people across ages. Study-level findings and limits: Strongly correlated with naive T cell percentage was TCR beta diversity.

At least 6.5 million PBMCs were isolated per sample. Germline lookup yields CDR1 SEHNR and CDR2 FQNEAQ (reference sequence). The V and J ends lost 2 bases and 6 bases respectively, with 17 bases between them. This CDR3 comprises 15 residues. The second PCR ran roughly 6 to 11 cycles with a sample-barcoded 5' primer and J-beta primers. TCRdb re-called the 5' RACE reads with MiXCR, one entry per CDR3 protein. The repertoire consists of roughly 1,500,000 distinct CDR3 sequences, with roughly 40% occurring once and the leading ten covering 7.9%. In regard to this clonotype: The antigen remains undetermined.

The specimen sequenced was blood. The V call is TRBV7-9, the J call TRBJ2-7, with D possibly being TRBD1 or TRBD2 (5 bases each). This clonotype was sampled from a woman between 18 and 30 years old in good health. The CDR3 reads CASSLLEGSGSEQYF. The CDR3 DNA reads TGTGCCAGCAGCTTACTTGAAGGGTCAGGGAGCGAGCAGTACTTC.